These T cell receptor beta chains were read from a single sample in a study of PD-1 blockade in mismatch repair-deficient tumors. Produced via immunoSEQ multiplex PCR; TCRdb's table is partial and in-frame only. The data contain about 19,000 clones, about 80% of them singletons. This material consisted of PBMCs, taken 52 weeks after starting pembrolizumab. All receptors derive from an adult with mismatch repair-deficient cancer. Both conserved end residues are part of each CDR3. The order of the fields is V gene, clone size, D gene, J gene, CDR3 DNA, CDR3 protein. D genes are given only for firm matches. Clone sizes are given selectively: once, few, many, or a class where the clone is expanded.

TRBV5-1	few	-	TRBJ2-2	TGCGCCAGCAGCTTCCGGGACACCGGGGAGCTGTTTTTT	CASSFRDTGELFF
TRBV18	medium-sized	-	TRBJ2-7	TGTGCCAGCTCACCACCGGGAGCTTACGAGCAGTACTTC	CASSPPGAYEQYF
TRBV28	-	-	TRBJ2-3	TGTGCCAGCAGGGAACAGGGATATTTGCGCACAGATACGCAGTATTTT	CASREQGYLRTDTQYF
TRBV18	-	TRBD2	TRBJ2-1	TGTGCCAGCTCAAGTTCTAGCGGGGGCAACAATGAGCAGTTCTTC	CASSSSSGGNNEQFF
TRBV7-3	-	TRBD1	TRBJ1-1	TGTGCCAGCAGCGACCGGACAGGGGGGAACACTGAAGCTTTCTTT	CASSDRTGGNTEAFF
TRBV29-1	-	TRBD2	TRBJ2-1	TGCAGCGTGACCTCCACACCGGGACTAGCGGGAGGAAGCTCCTACAATGAGCAGTTCTTC	CSVTSTPGLAGGSSYNEQFF
TRBV9	-	TRBD1	TRBJ1-2	TGTGCCAGCAGCCCTAGCGGGGACAGGGGGCTGAGCTATGGCTACACCTTC	CASSPSGDRGLSYGYTF
TRBV27	-	-	TRBJ2-1	TGTGCCAGCAGTTTATCGCAACGGAGGGGGAGGGGCAGCTACAATGAGCAGTTCTTC	CASSLSQRRGRGSYNEQFF
TRBV19	-	TRBD1	TRBJ2-7	TGTGCCAGTAGTTTAGGACAGGCCGCCTACGAGCAGTACTTC	CASSLGQAAYEQYF
TRBV18	-	TRBD1	TRBJ1-6	TGTGCCAGCTCATCCGGGACAGGGGGCAATTCACCCCTCCACTTT	CASSSGTGGNSPLHF
TRBV29-1	medium-sized	-	TRBJ2-2	TGCAGCGTTGAAAGGGAGACGGGCGGGGAGCTGTTTTTT	CSVERETGGELFF
TRBV6-1	-	TRBD2	TRBJ2-7	TGTGCCAGCAGTGGGGACTACTCCTACGAGCAGTACTTC	CASSGDYSYEQYF
TRBV5-1	-	TRBD2	TRBJ2-5	TGCGCCAGCAGCCTATTTGTAGCGGGAGTGCAAGAGACCCAGTACTTC	CASSLFVAGVQETQYF
TRBV15	-	-	TRBJ2-5	TGTGCCACCAGCAGAGGAGACTCACCGGGGACCCAGTACTTC	CATSRGDSPGTQYF
TRBV6-5	few	-	TRBJ2-7	TGTGCCAGCAGACGGGACACCGTCTACGAGCAGTACTTC	CASRRDTVYEQYF
TRBV5-1	-	-	TRBJ2-1	TGCGCCAGCAGCTTGTCGGGTGGGTCCCTTTCGACAGGGAGGTTAAGGAATGAGCAGTTCTTC	CASSLSGGSLSTGRLRNEQFF
TRBV29-1	-	-	TRBJ2-5	TGCAGCGTCCGGGATGTCCAAGAGACCCAGTACTTC	CSVRDVQETQYF
TRBV9	-	-	TRBJ2-7	TGTGCCAGCAGCGTTGAGGGTTCTAGGTCCTACGAGCAGTACTTC	CASSVEGSRSYEQYF
TRBV16	-	-	TRBJ1-5	TGTGCCAGCAGCCAAATACAGGGAAATCAGCCCCAGCATTTT	CASSQIQGNQPQHF
TRBV6-6	-	-	TRBJ1-1	TGTGCCAGCAGATTGACAGCGAGGAACACTGAAGCTTTCTTT	CASRLTARNTEAFF